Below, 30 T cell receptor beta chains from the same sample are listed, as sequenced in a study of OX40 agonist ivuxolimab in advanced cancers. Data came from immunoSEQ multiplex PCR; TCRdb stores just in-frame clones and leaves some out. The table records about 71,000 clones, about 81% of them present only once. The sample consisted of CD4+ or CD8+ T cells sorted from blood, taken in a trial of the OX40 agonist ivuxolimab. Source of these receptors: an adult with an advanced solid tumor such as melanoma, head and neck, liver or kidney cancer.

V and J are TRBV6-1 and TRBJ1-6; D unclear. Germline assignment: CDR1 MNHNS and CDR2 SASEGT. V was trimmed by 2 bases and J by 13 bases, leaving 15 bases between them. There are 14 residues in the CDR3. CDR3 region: CASSELVSGNPLHF. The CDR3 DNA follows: TGTGCCAGCAGTGAATTAGTGTCTGGGAATCCCCTCCACTTT.

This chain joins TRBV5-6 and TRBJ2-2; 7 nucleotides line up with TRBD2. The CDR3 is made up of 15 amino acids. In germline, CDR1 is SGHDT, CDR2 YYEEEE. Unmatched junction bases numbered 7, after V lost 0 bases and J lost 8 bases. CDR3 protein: CASSLAAGVFGELFF. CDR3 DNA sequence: TGTGCCAGCAGCTTGGCCGCGGGGGTATTTGGGGAGCTGTTTTTT.

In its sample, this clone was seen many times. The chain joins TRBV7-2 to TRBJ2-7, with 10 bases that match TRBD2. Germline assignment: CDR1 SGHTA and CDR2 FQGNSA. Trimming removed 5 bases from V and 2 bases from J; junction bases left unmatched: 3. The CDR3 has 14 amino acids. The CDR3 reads CASSLSGGPYEQYF. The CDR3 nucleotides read TGTGCCAGCAGCCTTAGCGGGGGGCCCTACGAGCAGTACTTC.

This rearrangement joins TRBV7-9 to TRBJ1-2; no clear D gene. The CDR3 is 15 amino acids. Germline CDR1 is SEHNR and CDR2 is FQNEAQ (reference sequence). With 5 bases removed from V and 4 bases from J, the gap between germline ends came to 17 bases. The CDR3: CASSPEGAPGYGYTF. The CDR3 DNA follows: TGTGCCAGCAGCCCAGAAGGAGCTCCGGGCTATGGCTACACCTTC.

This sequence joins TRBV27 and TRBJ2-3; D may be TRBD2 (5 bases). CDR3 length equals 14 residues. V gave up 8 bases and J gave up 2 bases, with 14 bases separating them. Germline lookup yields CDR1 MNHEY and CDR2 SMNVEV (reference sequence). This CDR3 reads CASGAGGYTDTQYF. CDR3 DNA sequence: TGTGCCAGCGGAGCCGGAGGTTACACAGATACGCAGTATTTT.

In DNA, the CDR3 is TGTGCCAGCAACCCTGTTCGGGGGCGCACGGATGAGCAGTTCTTC. Translation gives CASNPVRGRTDEQFF. V gene TRBV11-2 combines with J gene TRBJ2-1; D may correspond to TRBD1 or TRBD2 (6 bases each). The CDR3 has 15 residues. The ends were cut back, 7 bases at V and 8 bases at J, with 21 bases in the middle. The germline V gene has CDR1 SGHAT and CDR2 FQNNGV.

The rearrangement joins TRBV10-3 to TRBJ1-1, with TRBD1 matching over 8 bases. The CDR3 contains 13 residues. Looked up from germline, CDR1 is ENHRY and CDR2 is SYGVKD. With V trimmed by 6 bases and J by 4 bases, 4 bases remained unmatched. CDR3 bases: TGTGCCATCAGCCAAACAGGGGGCACTGAAGCTTTCTTT. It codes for CAISQTGGTEAFF.

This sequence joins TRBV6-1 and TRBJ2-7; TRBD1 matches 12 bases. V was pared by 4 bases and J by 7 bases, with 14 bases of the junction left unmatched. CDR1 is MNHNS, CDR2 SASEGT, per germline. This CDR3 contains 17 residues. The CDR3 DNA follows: TGTGCCAGCAGTGGGCCTGTGAGGGGACAGGGGGCTTGGGAGCAGTACTTC. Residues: CASSGPVRGQGAWEQYF.

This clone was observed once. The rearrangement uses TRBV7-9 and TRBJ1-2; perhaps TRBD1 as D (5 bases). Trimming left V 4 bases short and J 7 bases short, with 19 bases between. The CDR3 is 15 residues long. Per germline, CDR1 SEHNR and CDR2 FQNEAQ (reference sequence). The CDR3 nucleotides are TGTGCCAGCAGCTCCGCGGGGGGTTTGAAAGTTGGCTACACCTTC. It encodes CASSSAGGLKVGYTF.

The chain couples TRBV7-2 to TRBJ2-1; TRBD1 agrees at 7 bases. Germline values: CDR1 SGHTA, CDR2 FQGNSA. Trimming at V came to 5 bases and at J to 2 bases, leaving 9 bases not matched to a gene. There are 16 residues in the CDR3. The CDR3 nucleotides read TGTGCCAGCAGCCCGTCAGGGGGTAACGCCTACAATGAGCAGTTCTTC. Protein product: CASSPSGGNAYNEQFF.

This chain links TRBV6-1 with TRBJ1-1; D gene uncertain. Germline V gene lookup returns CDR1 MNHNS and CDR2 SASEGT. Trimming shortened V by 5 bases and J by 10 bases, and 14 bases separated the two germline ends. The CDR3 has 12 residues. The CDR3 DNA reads TGTGCCAGCAGTCCACGGACGGGAGGAGCTTTCTTT. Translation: CASSPRTGGAFF.

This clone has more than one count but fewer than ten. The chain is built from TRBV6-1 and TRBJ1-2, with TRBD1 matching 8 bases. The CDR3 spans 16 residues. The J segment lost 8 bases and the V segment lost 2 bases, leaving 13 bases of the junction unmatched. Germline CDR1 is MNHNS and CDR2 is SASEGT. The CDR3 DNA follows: TGTGCCAGCAGTGAAAAATTTACCAGGACAGGGCCCGGCTACACCTTC. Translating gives CASSEKFTRTGPGYTF.

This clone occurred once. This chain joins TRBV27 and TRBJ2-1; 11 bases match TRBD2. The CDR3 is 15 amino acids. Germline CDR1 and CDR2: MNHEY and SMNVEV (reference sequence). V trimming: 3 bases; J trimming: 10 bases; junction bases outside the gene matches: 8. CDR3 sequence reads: CASSLPLAGVREQFF. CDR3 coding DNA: TGTGCCAGCAGTTTGCCACTAGCGGGAGTTCGGGAGCAGTTCTTC.

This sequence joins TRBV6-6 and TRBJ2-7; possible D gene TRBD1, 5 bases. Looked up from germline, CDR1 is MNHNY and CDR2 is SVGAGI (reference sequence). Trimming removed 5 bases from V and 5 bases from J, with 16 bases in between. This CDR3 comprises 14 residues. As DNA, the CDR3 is TGTGCCAGCAGTGGCTTGGGGCAAGCGAACGAGCAGTACTTC. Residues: CASSGLGQANEQYF.

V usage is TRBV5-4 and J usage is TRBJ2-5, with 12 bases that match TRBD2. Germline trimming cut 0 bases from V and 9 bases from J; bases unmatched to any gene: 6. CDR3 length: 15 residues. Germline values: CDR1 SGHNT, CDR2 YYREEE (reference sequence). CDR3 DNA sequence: TGTGCCAGCAGCTTGGGGACTAGCGGGATGAGCGCCCAGTACTTC. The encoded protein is CASSLGTSGMSAQYF.

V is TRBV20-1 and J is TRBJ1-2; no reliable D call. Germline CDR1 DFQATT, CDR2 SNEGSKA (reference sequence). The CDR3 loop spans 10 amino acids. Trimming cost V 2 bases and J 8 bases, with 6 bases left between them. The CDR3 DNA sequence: TGCAGTGCTAGACCGGGGGGCTACACCTTC. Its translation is CSARPGGYTF.

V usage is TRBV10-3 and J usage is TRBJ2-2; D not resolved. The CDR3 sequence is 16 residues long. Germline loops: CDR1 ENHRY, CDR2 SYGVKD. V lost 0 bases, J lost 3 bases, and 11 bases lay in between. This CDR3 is CAISESARRYTGELFF. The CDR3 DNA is TGTGCCATCAGTGAGTCAGCTAGGCGATACACCGGGGAGCTGTTTTTT.

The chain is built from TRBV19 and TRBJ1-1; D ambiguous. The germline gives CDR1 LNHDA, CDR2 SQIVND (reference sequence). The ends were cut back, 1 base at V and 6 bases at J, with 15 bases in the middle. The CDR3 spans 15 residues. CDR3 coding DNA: TGTGCCAGTAGTATAGTCGGATTCGGGATTGCTGAAGCTTTCTTT. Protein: CASSIVGFGIAEAFF.

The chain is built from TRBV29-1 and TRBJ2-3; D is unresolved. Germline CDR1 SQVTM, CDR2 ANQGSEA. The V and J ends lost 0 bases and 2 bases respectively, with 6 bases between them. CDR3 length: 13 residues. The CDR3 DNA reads TGCAGCGTTGAAGATCAGGACACAGATACGCAGTATTTT. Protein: CSVEDQDTDTQYF.

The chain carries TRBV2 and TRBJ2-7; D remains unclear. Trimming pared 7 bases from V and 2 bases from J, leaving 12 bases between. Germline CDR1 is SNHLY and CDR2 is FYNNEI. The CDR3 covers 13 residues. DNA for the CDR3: TGTGCCAGCACGGGCCGTGGAGCCTACGAGCAGTACTTC. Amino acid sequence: CASTGRGAYEQYF.

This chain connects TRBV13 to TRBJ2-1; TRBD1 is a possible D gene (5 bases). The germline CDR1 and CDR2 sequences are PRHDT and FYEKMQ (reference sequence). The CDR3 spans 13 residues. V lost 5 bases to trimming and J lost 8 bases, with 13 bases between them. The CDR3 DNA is TGTGCCAGCAGCGAGCCTCAGGGTTATGAGCAGTTCTTC. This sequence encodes CASSEPQGYEQFF.

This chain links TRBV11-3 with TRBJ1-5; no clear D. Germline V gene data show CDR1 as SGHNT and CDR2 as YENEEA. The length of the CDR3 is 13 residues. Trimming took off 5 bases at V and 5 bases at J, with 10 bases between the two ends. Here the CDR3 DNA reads TGTGCCAGCAGCCAGGATGGGGATCAGCCCCAGCATTTT. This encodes CASSQDGDQPQHF. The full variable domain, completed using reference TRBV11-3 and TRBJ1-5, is EAGVVQSPRYKIIEKKQPVAFWCNPISGHNTLYWYLQNLGQGPELLIRYENEEAVDDSQLPKDRFSAERLKGVDSTLKIQPAELGDSAVYLCASSQDGDQPQHFGDGTRLSIL.

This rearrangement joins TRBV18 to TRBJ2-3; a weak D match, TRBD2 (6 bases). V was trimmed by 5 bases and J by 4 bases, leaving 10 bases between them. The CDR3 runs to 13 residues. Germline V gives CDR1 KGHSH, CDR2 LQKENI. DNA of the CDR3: TGTGCCAGCTCAGGAGGGCCCGCAGATACGCAGTATTTT. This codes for CASSGGPADTQYF.

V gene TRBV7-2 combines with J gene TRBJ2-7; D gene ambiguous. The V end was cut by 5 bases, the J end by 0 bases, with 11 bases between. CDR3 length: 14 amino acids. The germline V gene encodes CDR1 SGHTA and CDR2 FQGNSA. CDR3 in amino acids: CASSREVSSYEQYF. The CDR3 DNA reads TGTGCCAGCAGCCGAGAGGTGAGCTCCTACGAGCAGTACTTC.

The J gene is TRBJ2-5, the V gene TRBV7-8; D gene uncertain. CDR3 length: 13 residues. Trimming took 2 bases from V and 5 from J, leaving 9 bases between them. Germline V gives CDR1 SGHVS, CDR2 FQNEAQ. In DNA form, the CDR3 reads TGTGCCAGCAGCTTAAAGTCTGACGAGACCCAGTACTTC. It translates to CASSLKSDETQYF.

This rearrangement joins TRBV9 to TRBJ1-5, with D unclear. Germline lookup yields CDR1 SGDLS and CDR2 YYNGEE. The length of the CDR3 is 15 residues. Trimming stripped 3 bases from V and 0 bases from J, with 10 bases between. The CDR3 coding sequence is TGTGCCAGCAGCGAGACGGCGGGTAGCAATCAGCCCCAGCATTTT. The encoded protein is CASSETAGSNQPQHF.

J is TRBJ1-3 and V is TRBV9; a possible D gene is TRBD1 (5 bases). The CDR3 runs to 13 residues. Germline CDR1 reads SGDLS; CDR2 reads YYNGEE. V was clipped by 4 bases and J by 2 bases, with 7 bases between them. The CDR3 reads CASSQGPGNTIYF. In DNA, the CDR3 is TGTGCCAGCAGCCAGGGCCCTGGAAACACCATATATTTT.

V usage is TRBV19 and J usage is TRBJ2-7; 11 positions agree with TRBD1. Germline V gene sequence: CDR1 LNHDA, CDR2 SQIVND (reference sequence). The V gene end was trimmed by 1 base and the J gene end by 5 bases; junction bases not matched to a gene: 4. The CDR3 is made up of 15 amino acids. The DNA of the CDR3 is TGTGCCAGTAGTATAGGTGGACAGGGGGCGCACGAGCAGTACTTC. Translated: CASSIGGQGAHEQYF.

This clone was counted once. The CDR3 here is CASSVSQGAKNIQYF. Written as DNA, the CDR3 is TGTGCCAGCAGCGTGTCACAGGGAGCCAAAAACATTCAGTACTTC. The chain joins TRBV9 to TRBJ2-4; D is possibly TRBD1 (6 bases). Germline CDR1 reads SGDLS; CDR2 reads YYNGEE. The CDR3 loop spans 15 amino acids. Trimming removed 2 bases at V and 0 bases at J, with 9 bases between. The complete variable domain, with remaining parts taken from reference TRBV9 and TRBJ2-4, reads DSGVTQTPKHLITATGQRVTLRCSPRSGDLSVYWYQQSLDQGLQFLIQYYNGEERAKGNILERFSAQQFPDLHSELNLSSLELGDSALYFCASSVSQGAKNIQYFGAGTRLSVL.

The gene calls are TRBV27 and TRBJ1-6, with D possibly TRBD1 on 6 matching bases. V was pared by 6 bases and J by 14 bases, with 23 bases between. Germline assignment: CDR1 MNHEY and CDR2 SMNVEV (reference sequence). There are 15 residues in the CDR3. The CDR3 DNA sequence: TGTGCCAGCAGCGTCGGACAGCTAGTGTCGTGGGCCCTCCACTTT. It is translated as CASSVGQLVSWALHF.